These 5 T cell receptor beta chains were all obtained from the same sample, sequenced in a study of T-cell memory formation after mild COVID-19. Using its own MiXCR run on the 5' RACE reads, TCRdb lists one record per CDR3 protein. The profile shows roughly 70,000 distinct CDR3 sequences, 16% of them singletons. Sequencing used PBMCs or a T cell subset sorted from them (not recorded which). Receptors were obtained from an adult woman who had mild COVID-19 (a few samples of this study predate the infection). Cell type and time point are not known.

This clonotype was seen more than once but under ten times. The CDR3: CASLAENTGELFF. The CDR3 coding sequence is TGTGCCTCTTTAGCGGAGAACACCGGGGAGCTGTTTTTT. This rearrangement joins TRBV30 to TRBJ2-2; D might be TRBD2 (6 bases). CDR1 and CDR2 from the germline V gene are GTSNPN and SVGIG (reference sequence). The V gene lost 7 bases and the J gene lost 1 base, with 10 bases spanning the gap. The CDR3 is made up of 13 amino acids.

The genes are TRBV4-2 and TRBJ2-7; D unresolved. Germline V CDR1 and CDR2: LGHNA, YNFKEQ. Trimming stripped 4 bases from V and 3 bases from J, with 13 bases between. This CDR3 has 14 residues. As DNA, the CDR3 is TGTGCCAGCAGCCCCCAGCCCCCGGACTACGAGCAGTACTTC. Translating gives CASSPQPPDYEQYF.

This clonotype was seen a handful of times. The V gene is TRBV6-5, the J gene TRBJ2-2; 7 positions match TRBD1. The germline gives CDR1 MNHEY, CDR2 SVGAGI. Losses at the gene ends were 6 bases for V and 7 bases for J; bases not matched to a gene: 8. This CDR3 has 14 residues. This chain's CDR3 is CASSRAHRGGELFF. The CDR3 nucleotides read TGTGCCAGCAGCCGGGCCCACAGGGGCGGGGAGCTGTTTTTT.

V gene TRBV5-1 combines with J gene TRBJ1-2; D gene unclear. V shed 1 base and J shed 6 bases, with 7 bases lying between them. The CDR3 spans 12 residues. From germline, CDR1 is SGHRS and CDR2 YFSETQ. Here the CDR3 DNA reads TGCGCCAGCAGCTTGCTTGGGCATGGCTACACCTTC. The encoded protein is CASSLLGHGYTF.

The chain combines TRBV20-1 with TRBJ1-6; D is perhaps TRBD1 (6 bases). Germline V gene data show CDR1 as DFQATT and CDR2 as SNEGSKA (reference sequence). CDR3 length: 16 amino acids. With 0 bases removed from V and 7 bases from J, the gap between germline ends came to 16 bases. The CDR3 region has the DNA TGCAGTGCTAGAGATCATATTGCAGGGGACAATTCACCCCTCCACTTT. Amino acid sequence: CSARDHIAGDNSPLHF.